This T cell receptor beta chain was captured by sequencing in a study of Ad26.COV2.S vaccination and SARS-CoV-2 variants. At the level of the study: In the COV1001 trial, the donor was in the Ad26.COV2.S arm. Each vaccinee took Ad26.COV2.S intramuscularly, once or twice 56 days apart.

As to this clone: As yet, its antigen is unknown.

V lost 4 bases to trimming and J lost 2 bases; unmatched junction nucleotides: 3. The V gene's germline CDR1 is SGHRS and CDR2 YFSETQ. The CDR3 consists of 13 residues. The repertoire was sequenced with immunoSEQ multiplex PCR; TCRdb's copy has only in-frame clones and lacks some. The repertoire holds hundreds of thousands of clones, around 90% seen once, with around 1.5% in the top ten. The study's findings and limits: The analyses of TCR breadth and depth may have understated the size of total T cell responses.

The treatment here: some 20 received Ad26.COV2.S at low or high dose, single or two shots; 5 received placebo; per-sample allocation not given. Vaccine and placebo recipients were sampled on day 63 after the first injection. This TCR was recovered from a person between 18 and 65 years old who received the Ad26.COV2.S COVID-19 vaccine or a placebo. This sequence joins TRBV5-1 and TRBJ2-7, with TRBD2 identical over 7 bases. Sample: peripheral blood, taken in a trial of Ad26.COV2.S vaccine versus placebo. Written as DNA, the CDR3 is TGCGCCAGCAGCGCGGGAGCAACCTACGAGCAGTACTTC. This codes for CASSAGATYEQYF.